Described below is a single T cell receptor (beta chain) sequence and its context. What this receptor recognizes is not known. The record has no base qualities; no much larger clone is one base away. The data were obtained in a study of control samples from healthy donors and cancer patients (dated by TCRdb to the early 2020s). Including cysteine and phenylalanine, the CDR3 has 13 amino acids. CDR3 DNA only is kept here, 39 bases in frame from base 1. CDR1 SGHKS and CDR2 YYEKEE are derived from the germline V gene (reference sequence). Trimming removed 4 bases from V and 4 bases from J; the gene matches leave 2 bases unexplained. The method behind the library was the immunoSEQ multiplex PCR assay. TCRdb took over this immuneACCESS table, retaining in-frame rearrangements with V and J assigned. Such tables are incomplete; in checked studies, under half of the missing clones stem from an unresolved V gene, and the remainder is unexplained. The sample table contains tens of thousands of clones; only one count was recorded for 80% to 95% of them. In total, the top ten clones hold around 1.4% of the sample.

This TCR was sampled from a woman aged 30 to 39 in good health. The chain joins TRBV5-5 to TRBJ2-5; TRBD1 aligns with 9 central bases. The sample was blood. The sequence in DNA is TGTGCCAGCAGCAGACAGGGGGGAGAGACCCAGTACTTC. The encoded protein is CASSRQGGETQYF.